These 3 T cell receptor beta chains originate from one sample sequenced in a study of T cells in Graves' hyperthyroidism and ophthalmopathy. Amplified regions were TCR beta CDR3 sequences from RNA transcripts. The study used the HTBI primer set for a first-round RT-PCR of the TCR CDR3. TCRdb reprocessed the multiplex PCR reads with MiXCR, giving one entry per CDR3 protein. The sample yields more than 550,000 distinct CDR3 sequences, 17% seen once. Sequencing was done on a sample of blood. The source of these receptors is a man in his fifties with Graves' hyperthyroidism.

As concerns this clonotype: This clone may be a read error of a much larger clone one base away. The chain couples TRBV3-1 to TRBJ1-2; D is unresolved. The V end lost 1 base, the J end lost 8 bases, and 14 bases lay between the germline ends. The CDR3 consists of 14 residues. Germline CDR1 reads LGHDT; CDR2 reads YNNKEL (reference sequence). CDR3 loop: CASSQVHGETGYTF. As DNA, the CDR3 is TGTGCCAGCAGCCAAGTGCACGGTGAGACGGGCTACACCTTC.

This clonotype was observed many times. The chain is built from TRBV28 and TRBJ2-1; TRBD2 matches at 10 bases. After removal of 7 bases from V and 10 bases from J, the junction contained 19 bases not matched to a gene. CDR1 and CDR2 (germline): MDHEN, SYDVKM. The CDR3 consists of 17 residues. The CDR3 DNA reads as TGTGCCAGCACCCCCATGTGGGTAGCGGGAGGCCAGACGGAGCAGTTCTTC. Encoded protein: CASTPMWVAGGQTEQFF.

This clonotype was found many times. This rearrangement joins TRBV7-2 to TRBJ2-7, with D perhaps given as TRBD1 or TRBD2 (6 bases each). The CDR3 is 15 residues long. Trimming removed 5 bases from V and 7 bases from J, with 21 bases in between. Germline CDR1 reads SGHTA; CDR2 reads FQGNSA. The CDR3 here is CASSPGTRRVSEQYF. Here the CDR3 DNA reads TGTGCCAGCAGCCCCGGGACACGGAGGGTGTCTGAGCAGTACTTC.